One and the same sample provided the 21 T cell receptor beta chains below, sequenced in a study. One entry per CDR3 protein, called by TCRdb with MiXCR from the 5' RACE reads. Of 45,000 to 55,000 distinct CDR3 sequences listed, around 25% were seen once; the top ten hold approximately 3.4%. Input material: tumor-infiltrating naive CD4+ T cells sorted from the breast tumor. Subset defined: naive CD4+ T cells, CD4+CD45RA+CD25-. These receptors were taken from a female donor with breast cancer.

The chain recombines TRBV12-3 or TRBV12-4 with TRBJ2-3; TRBD1 aligns across 10 bases. Trimming cost V 3 bases and J 6 bases; bases outside gene matches: 6. There are 15 residues in the CDR3. CDR3 loop: CASSFGGQGTDTQYF. The CDR3 nucleotides read TGTGCCAGCAGTTTTGGGGGACAGGGGACCGATACGCAGTATTTT.

A few counts support this clonotype. The chain carries TRBV5-1 and TRBJ2-1; 9 positions agree with TRBD1. Germline assignment: CDR1 SGHRS and CDR2 YFSETQ. V lost 0 bases and J lost 5; bases outside the gene matches: 3. This CDR3 region has 15 residues. The CDR3 reads CASSLVGQGNNEQFF. In DNA form, the CDR3 reads TGCGCCAGCAGCTTGGTGGGACAGGGAAACAATGAGCAGTTCTTC.

This clonotype was counted only a few times. The gene calls are TRBV12-3 or TRBV12-4 and TRBJ1-2; D not certain. The V and J ends lost 3 bases and 4 bases respectively, with 9 bases between them. The CDR3 consists of 13 residues. The CDR3 DNA reads as TGTGCCAGCAGTTTGGAGGCGGGCTATGGCTACACCTTC. This gives the protein CASSLEAGYGYTF.

Concerning this clonotype: A much larger clone sits a single nucleotide away, making a read error possible. The chain combines TRBV28 with TRBJ1-1; a weak D match, TRBD1 (5 bases). Germline CDR1 reads MDHEN; CDR2 reads SYDVKM. V shed 5 bases and J shed 3 bases, with 10 bases lying between them. CDR3 length: 13 residues. This chain's CDR3 is CASSRLRDTEAFF. CDR3 nucleotides: TGTGCCAGCAGTCGACTCAGGGACACTGAAGCTTTCTTT.

This clonotype appeared a few times. The chain employs TRBV12-3 or TRBV12-4 and TRBJ1-2, with D possibly matching TRBD1 (5 bases). V was shortened by 6 bases and J by 2 bases, with 10 bases between the two germline ends. This CDR3 is 13 amino acids long. The CDR3 nucleotides read TGTGCCAGCAGACAGGAGAGGAACTATGGCTACACCTTC. Its protein product is CASRQERNYGYTF.

The J gene is TRBJ2-1, the V gene TRBV29-1; 12 nucleotides match TRBD2. The CDR3 length is 12 residues. CDR1 SQVTM and CDR2 ANQGSEA come from the germline V gene. J was trimmed by 10 bases and V by 7 bases; bases with no gene match: 5. The CDR3 reads CSAGLAGTEQFF. The CDR3 DNA follows: TGCAGCGCCGGACTAGCGGGGACCGAGCAGTTCTTC.

V and J are TRBV7-2 and TRBJ2-7; D gene uncertain. V lost 5 bases, J lost 4 bases, and 15 bases lay in between. Germline V gene lookup returns CDR1 SGHTA and CDR2 FQGNSA. This CDR3 contains 14 residues. CDR3 amino acids: CASSVGRTLYEQYF. Written as DNA, the CDR3 is TGTGCCAGCAGCGTCGGACGAACTTTATACGAGCAGTACTTC.

The rearrangement uses TRBV5-5 and TRBJ1-5; no clear D gene. The germline V gene has CDR1 SGHKS and CDR2 YYEKEE (reference sequence). V lost 7 bases and J lost 0, with 17 bases in between. This CDR3 has 16 amino acids. CDR3 DNA sequence: TGTGCCAGCCGACAATCCGATCACCCTAGCAATCAGCCCCAGCATTTT. Translated, it gives CASRQSDHPSNQPQHF.

This clonotype occurred a few times. This chain uses TRBV5-1 with TRBJ2-7, with D possibly being TRBD1 (6 bases). The CDR3 has 14 amino acids. Trimming shortened V by 0 bases and J by 4 bases, and 11 bases separated the two germline ends. CDR1 and CDR2 from the germline V gene are SGHRS and YFSETQ. The CDR3 DNA reads as TGCGCCAGCAGCTTGGCCAAGCAGGGGTACGAGCAGTACTTC. Its protein is CASSLAKQGYEQYF.

The rearrangement joins TRBV9 to TRBJ2-1; tentative D call: TRBD2 (5 bases). The V end was cut by 3 bases, the J end by 0 bases, with 13 bases between. This CDR3 is built from 16 residues. CDR1 is SGDLS, CDR2 YYNGEE, per germline. The CDR3 loop is CASSADDYPSYNEQFF. CDR3 nucleotides: TGTGCCAGCAGCGCGGACGACTACCCCTCCTACAATGAGCAGTTCTTC.

This chain joins TRBV14 and TRBJ2-2; D ambiguous. The germline gives CDR1 SGHDN, CDR2 FVKESK. V was shortened by 3 bases and J by 7 bases, with 9 bases between the two germline ends. This CDR3 has 13 residues. CDR3 in amino acids: CASSQKVFGELFF. CDR3 DNA sequence: TGTGCCAGCAGCCAGAAGGTGTTCGGGGAGCTGTTTTTT.

This clonotype appeared many times. This chain uses TRBV5-1 with TRBJ2-5, with a tentative D call TRBD2 (5 bases). CDR3 size: 14 residues. The germline V gene has CDR1 SGHRS and CDR2 YFSETQ. V dropped 4 bases and J dropped 5 bases, with 15 bases sitting between them. CDR3 protein: CASSPTTGWETQYF. CDR3 DNA sequence: TGCGCCAGCAGCCCCACCACGGGGTGGGAGACCCAGTACTTC.

The CDR3 region is CSATDGRLIYEQYF. The CDR3 DNA is TGCAGTGCAACCGACGGCAGGCTTATCTACGAGCAGTACTTC. The rearrangement joins TRBV20-1 to TRBJ2-7; D is ambiguous. Germline assignment: CDR1 DFQATT and CDR2 SNEGSKA (reference sequence). The CDR3 is 14 residues long. Between the trimmed V and J ends, which lost 6 bases and 3 bases, there was a span of 18 bases.

On this clonotype: An end of the junction differs from the germline gene, which may be a read error. This chain connects TRBV9 to TRBJ2-7, with TRBD1 matching over 10 bases. The germline V gene has CDR1 SGDLS and CDR2 YYNGEE. The CDR3 is made up of 15 amino acids. The CDR3 sequence: CACSMGPGQGNEQYF. CDR3 DNA: TGTGCCTGCAGCATGGGACCGGGACAGGGGAACGAGCAGTACTTC.

At least ten counts were recorded for this clonotype. The genes are TRBV7-6 and TRBJ2-3; perhaps TRBD2 as D (5 bases). V was trimmed by 0 bases and J by 0 bases, leaving 7 bases between them. The CDR3 has 15 amino acids. The germline V gene has CDR1 SGHVS and CDR2 FNYEAQ. The CDR3 bases are TGTGCCAGCAGCTTAGCTGGCGGGAGCACAGATACGCAGTATTTT. Translating it yields CASSLAGGSTDTQYF. Combining the CDR3 with reference TRBV7-6 and TRBJ2-3 gives the whole variable domain GAGVSQSPRYKVTKRGQDVALRCDPISGHVSLYWYRQALGQGPEFLTYFNYEAQQDKSGLPNDRFSAERPEGSISTLTIQRTEQRDSAMYRCASSLAGGSTDTQYFGPGTRLTVL.

J is TRBJ2-4 and V is TRBV6-6; D uncertain. CDR3 length equals 11 residues. Germline CDR1 MNHNY, CDR2 SVGAGI (reference sequence). V was cut by 5 bases and J by 9 bases, with 8 bases left in between. The CDR3 nucleotides read TGTGCCAGCAGTCTCCAGGTCATTCAGTACTTC. Amino acids: CASSLQVIQYF.

This clonotype has only a few counts. As DNA, the CDR3 is TGTGCCAGCAGCTTCTACAGGAGGAGGTCCACAGATACGCAGTATTTT. Residues: CASSFYRRRSTDTQYF. V is TRBV5-6 and J is TRBJ2-3, with D perhaps TRBD1 or TRBD2 (5 bases each). Germline-derived CDR1 and CDR2 are SGHDT and YYEEEE. Between the trimmed V and J ends, which lost 2 bases and 2 bases, there was a span of 15 bases. The CDR3 extends over 16 amino acids.

The chain is built from TRBV20-1 and TRBJ1-5; tentative D call: TRBD1 (6 bases). The CDR3 contains 14 residues. Germline-derived CDR1 and CDR2 are DFQATT and SNEGSKA (reference sequence). Trimming stripped 2 bases from V and 1 base from J, with 9 bases between. The CDR3 sequence: CSARQGLSNQPQHF. The CDR3 DNA sequence: TGCAGTGCTAGACAGGGGTTAAGCAATCAGCCCCAGCATTTT.

The V call is TRBV13, the J call TRBJ1-6; the D gene is possibly TRBD1 (5 bases). Germline V gene lookup returns CDR1 PRHDT and CDR2 FYEKMQ (reference sequence). This CDR3 is 15 amino acids long. Trimming took off 0 bases at V and 9 bases at J, with 12 bases between the two ends. The CDR3 sequence: CASSLGSQGSSPLHF. DNA for the CDR3: TGTGCCAGCAGCTTAGGCAGCCAGGGATCTTCACCCCTCCACTTT.

This clonotype was observed many times. The chain has TRBV7-2 and TRBJ2-3; D remains ambiguous. The CDR3 consists of 11 residues. Trimming left V 3 bases short and J 2 bases short, with 0 bases between. Germline CDR1 SGHTA, CDR2 FQGNSA. The CDR3 loop is CASSFTDTQYF. DNA for the CDR3: TGTGCCAGCAGCTTCACAGATACGCAGTATTTT.

This clonotype was detected many times. The chain links TRBV5-1 to TRBJ2-7; D possibly corresponds to TRBD2 (5 bases). This CDR3 region has 16 residues. The germline CDR1 and CDR2 sequences are SGHRS and YFSETQ. V lost 3 bases to trimming and J lost 2 bases, with 18 bases between them. The CDR3: CASSSDPSSWTYEQYF. In nucleotides, the CDR3 is TGCGCCAGCAGCTCGGACCCTAGCTCGTGGACCTACGAGCAGTACTTC.